The T cell receptor beta chain described here comes from a study of blood T cell repertoires in COVID-19. Across the study: Both acute and convalescent COVID-19 samples were obtained from the United States, Italy and Spain. T cells, B-cell-depleted T cells, or PBMCs provided the cDNA or gDNA that served as material.

A single count supports this clone. Under the authors' procedure: Estimated nucleated cell counts came from reference gene primer amplification. Data came from immunoSEQ multiplex PCR; TCRdb stores just in-frame clones and leaves some out. The V and J calls and the clone size are those of that table, but D and trimming were determined from the DNA. Among about 160,000 clones, approximately 91% were seen once, and the ten largest hold approximately 2.4%. There are 14 residues in the CDR3. Trimming shortened V by 6 bases and J by 3 bases, and 12 bases separated the two germline ends. Germline V gives CDR1 MGHRA, CDR2 YSYEKL.

The receptor comes from a man aged 18 to 30 with acute or convalescent COVID-19. The V call is TRBV4-1, the J call TRBJ1-5; TRBD1 might be the D (6 bases). The source material was peripheral blood. The CDR3 bases are TGCGCCAGCAGTCAGGACAGCTACAATCAGCCCCAGCATTTT. It encodes CASSQDSYNQPQHF.